This T cell receptor beta chain emerged from a study of cytomegalovirus exposure and HLA in healthy donors. Regarding the study as a whole: TCR beta chains numbering roughly 150 were designated cytomegalovirus-associated. The classifier, whose performance was assessed in both the original and validation cohorts, reportedly diagnosed cytomegalovirus status with high specificity and sensitivity. Some public TCRs appeared in many individuals, while most sequences were rare.

Separate from the roughly 700-subject first cohort was the roughly 130-subject validation cohort, to which the donors belonged. CDR3 length: 11 residues. Per germline, CDR1 SGHNT and CDR2 YYREEE (reference sequence). V lost 7 bases and J lost 1, with 5 bases in between. Data came from immunoSEQ multiplex PCR; TCRdb stores just in-frame clones and leaves some out. The sample lists roughly 150,000 clones, around nine tenths occurring once. With respect to this clone: Antigen unknown.

The chain employs TRBV5-4 and TRBJ1-1; D gene unclear. This receptor was obtained from a man aged 18 to 29 in good health and CMV-seronegative. Sequencing was done on a sample of PBMCs. CDR3 sequence (DNA): TGTGCCAGCGGCAGGAACACTGAAGCTTTCTTT. Its translation is CASGRNTEAFF.